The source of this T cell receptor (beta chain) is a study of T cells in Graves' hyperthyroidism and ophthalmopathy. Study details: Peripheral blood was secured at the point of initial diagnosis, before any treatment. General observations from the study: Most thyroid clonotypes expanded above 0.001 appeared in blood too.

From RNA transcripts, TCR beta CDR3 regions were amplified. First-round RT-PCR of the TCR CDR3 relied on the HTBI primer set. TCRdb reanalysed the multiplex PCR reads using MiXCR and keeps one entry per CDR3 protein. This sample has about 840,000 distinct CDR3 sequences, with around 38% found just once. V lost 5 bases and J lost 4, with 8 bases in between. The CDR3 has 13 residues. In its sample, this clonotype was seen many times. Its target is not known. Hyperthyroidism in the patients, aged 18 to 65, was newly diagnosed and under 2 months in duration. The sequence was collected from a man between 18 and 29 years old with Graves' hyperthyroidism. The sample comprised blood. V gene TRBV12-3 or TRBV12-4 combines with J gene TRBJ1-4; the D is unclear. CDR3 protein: CASSAGLNEKLFF. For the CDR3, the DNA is TGTGCCAGCAGTGCCGGCCTTAATGAAAAACTGTTTTTT.